These T cell receptor beta chains were read from a single sample in a study of T cells after yellow fever vaccination. TCRdb reprocessed the 5' RACE reads with MiXCR, giving one entry per CDR3 protein. The sample includes 320,000 or so distinct CDR3 sequences, around 8.1% seen only once; the top ten take around 17%. The input for sequencing was PBMCs, taken 35 to 50 days after the first yellow fever vaccination. The receptor set was obtained from a man aged 18 to 35 who received the YFV17D yellow fever vaccine. Both conserved end residues are part of each CDR3. D genes are given only for firm matches. A clone size is listed for some rows: how often the clone was seen (once, few, many), or a class if it is expanded.

NA	TRBJ1-4	TRBV18	many	CASSPSSVTNEKLFF	TGTGCCAGCTCACCGAGTTCAGTAACTAATGAAAAACTGTTTTTT
TRBD2	TRBJ2-3	TRBV4-1	NA	CASSQPLAGESTDTQYF	TGCGCCAGCAGCCAACCACTAGCGGGGGAGAGCACAGATACGCAGTATTTT
TRBD2	TRBJ2-3	TRBV29-1	NA	CSVRRGGNTDTQYF	TGCAGCGTTCGACGGGGGGGGAATACAGATACGCAGTATTTT
TRBD1	TRBJ2-7	TRBV27	NA	CASSFRDSTYEQYF	TGTGCCAGCAGTTTTCGGGACAGCACCTACGAGCAGTACTTC
TRBD1	TRBJ1-2	TRBV27	NA	CASRTSSDRDYGYTF	TGTGCCAGCAGAACATCCTCCGACAGGGACTATGGCTACACCTTC
TRBD1	TRBJ2-1	TRBV19	few	CASSLRGGTGYRGEQFF	TGTGCCAGTAGTCTGAGAGGAGGGACAGGGTATCGGGGTGAGCAGTTCTTC
NA	TRBJ1-1	TRBV10-2	NA	CASSGARDTEAFF	TGCGCCAGCAGTGGGGCTAGGGACACTGAAGCTTTCTTT
TRBD2	TRBJ2-1	TRBV4-3	few	CASSLRAGSSYNEQFF	TGCGCCAGCAGCCTGAGAGCGGGGAGCTCCTACAATGAGCAGTTCTTC
NA	TRBJ1-2	TRBV5-1	NA	CASSFENRVSYGYTF	TGCGCCAGCAGCTTTGAGAACAGGGTTTCCTATGGCTACACCTTC
NA	TRBJ1-1	TRBV29-1	NA	CSAILNPGLEAFF	TGCAGCGCTATACTTAACCCAGGGCTTGAAGCTTTCTTT
NA	TRBJ2-1	TRBV4-2	NA	CASSPRQLTSYNEQFF	TGTGCCAGCAGCCCCCGACAGTTAACATCCTACAATGAGCAGTTCTTC
NA	TRBJ1-4	TRBV23-1	NA	CASSPSTGQPAETNEKLFF	TGCGCCAGCAGTCCTTCCACAGGACAGCCGGCTGAAACTAATGAAAAACTGTTTTTT
TRBD1	TRBJ1-1	TRBV18	NA	CASSPQGAGGTRTEAFF	TGTGCCAGCTCACCACAGGGGGCAGGGGGTACGCGGACTGAAGCTTTCTTT
NA	TRBJ2-5	TRBV7-2	NA	CASSPGTTFETQYF	TGTGCCAGCAGCCCCGGGACAACCTTCGAGACCCAGTACTTC
TRBD1	TRBJ1-2	TRBV20-1	few	CSAPQGVNYGYTF	TGCAGTGCTCCCCAGGGGGTTAACTATGGCTACACCTTC
TRBD1	TRBJ2-2	TRBV7-9	NA	CASSLVATIDRGRTNTGELFF	TGTGCCAGCAGCTTAGTTGCAACCATCGACAGGGGGCGAACGAACACCGGGGAGCTGTTTTTT
NA	TRBJ1-5	TRBV27	NA	CASSFGLNQPQHF	TGTGCCAGCAGTTTTGGGCTCAATCAGCCCCAGCATTTT
NA	TRBJ1-2	TRBV3-1	few	CASSQGIRQTYGYTF	TGTGCCAGCAGCCAAGGGATTCGTCAGACTTATGGCTACACCTTC
NA	TRBJ1-2	TRBV6-1	NA	CASIPRAGHYGYTF	TGTGCCAGCATCCCTCGGGCGGGTCACTATGGCTACACCTTC
NA	TRBJ1-2	TRBV6-5	few	CASSYKRNYGYTF	TGTGCCAGCAGTTATAAGCGTAACTATGGCTACACCTTC
NA	TRBJ1-1	TRBV6-5	NA	CASSYGWGGTEAFF	TGTGCCAGCAGTTACGGCTGGGGAGGGACTGAAGCTTTCTTT
NA	TRBJ1-6	TRBV13	few	CASSRGRPHSPLHF	TGTGCCAGCAGCCGAGGACGGCCGCATTCACCCCTCCACTTT
NA	TRBJ1-3	TRBV5-1	NA	CASSLEGLDTIYF	TGCGCCAGCAGCCTGGAGGGTCTGGACACCATATATTTT
TRBD1	TRBJ1-5	TRBV27	few	CASSFQGQSNQPQHF	TGTGCCAGCAGTTTCCAGGGACAGAGCAATCAGCCCCAGCATTTT
NA	TRBJ2-3	TRBV6-1	NA	CASSRPGQLDTQYF	TGTGCCAGCAGCCGCCCGGGGCAGTTAGATACGCAGTATTTT
TRBD1	TRBJ1-2	TRBV7-8	few	CASSLAGQSNYGYTF	TGTGCCAGCAGCTTAGCGGGACAGTCTAACTATGGCTACACCTTC
NA	TRBJ2-4	TRBV10-3	few	CAISEGSALAKNIQYF	TGTGCCATCAGTGAAGGATCCGCCCTAGCCAAAAACATTCAGTACTTC
TRBD2	TRBJ2-5	TRBV12-3/TRBV12-4	few	CASSSSTSGGPQETQYF	TGTGCCAGCAGTTCCTCAACTAGCGGGGGGCCACAAGAGACCCAGTACTTC
NA	TRBJ1-2	TRBV12-3/TRBV12-4	NA	CASSGPGGENYGYTF	TGTGCCAGCAGTGGCCCGGGGGGCGAGAACTATGGCTACACCTTC
NA	TRBJ1-6	TRBV5-1	few	CASSPGQSYSPLHF	TGCGCCAGCAGCCCCGGACAGTCTTATTCACCCCTCCACTTT
NA	TRBJ1-4	TRBV5-1	NA	CASSFRQPNEKLFF	TGCGCCAGCAGCTTCCGGCAGCCAAATGAAAAACTGTTTTTT
NA	TRBJ2-5	TRBV5-4	NA	CASSVPPGHSQETQYF	TGTGCCAGCAGCGTACCTCCGGGACATAGCCAAGAGACCCAGTACTTC
NA	TRBJ1-5	TRBV20-1	few	CSAQSGDQPQHF	TGCAGTGCTCAGAGTGGGGATCAGCCCCAGCATTTT
NA	TRBJ2-1	TRBV29-1	NA	CSVETSLGVHEQFF	TGCAGCGTTGAAACCTCCCTTGGGGTACATGAGCAGTTCTTC
TRBD2	TRBJ2-1	TRBV5-1	NA	CASSPLGGGVNEQFF	TGCGCCAGCAGCCCACTGGGGGGGGGTGTGAATGAGCAGTTCTTC
NA	TRBJ2-1	TRBV7-3	few	CASSLAGPLGNEQFF	TGTGCCAGCAGCTTAGCAGGGCCTCTTGGCAATGAGCAGTTCTTC
NA	TRBJ2-3	TRBV9	NA	CASRSPPGSTDTQYF	TGTGCCAGCAGATCACCCCCTGGTAGCACAGATACGCAGTATTTT
NA	TRBJ2-5	TRBV6-5	few	CASSYLQGQETQYF	TGTGCCAGCAGTTATCTCCAGGGACAAGAGACCCAGTACTTC
NA	TRBJ2-3	TRBV18	few	CASSPQPADTQYF	TGTGCCAGCTCACCCCAGCCGGCAGATACGCAGTATTTT